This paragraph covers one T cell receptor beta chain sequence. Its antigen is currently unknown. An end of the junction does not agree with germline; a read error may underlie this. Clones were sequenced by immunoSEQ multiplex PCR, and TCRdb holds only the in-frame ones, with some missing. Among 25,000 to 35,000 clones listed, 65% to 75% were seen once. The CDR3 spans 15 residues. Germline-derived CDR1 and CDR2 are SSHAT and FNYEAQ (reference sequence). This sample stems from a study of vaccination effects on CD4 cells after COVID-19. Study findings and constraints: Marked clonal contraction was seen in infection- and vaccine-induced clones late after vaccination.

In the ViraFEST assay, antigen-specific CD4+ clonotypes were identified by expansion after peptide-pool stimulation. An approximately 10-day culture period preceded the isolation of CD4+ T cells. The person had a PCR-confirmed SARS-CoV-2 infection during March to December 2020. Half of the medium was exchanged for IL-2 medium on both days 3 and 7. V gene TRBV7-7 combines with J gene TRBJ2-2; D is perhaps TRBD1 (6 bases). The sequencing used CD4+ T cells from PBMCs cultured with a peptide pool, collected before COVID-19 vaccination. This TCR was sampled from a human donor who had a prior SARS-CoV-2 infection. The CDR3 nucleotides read TGTGCTAGCAGCCTATCCTCAGGGGCCACCGGGGAGCTGTTTTTT. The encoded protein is CASSLSSGATGELFF.